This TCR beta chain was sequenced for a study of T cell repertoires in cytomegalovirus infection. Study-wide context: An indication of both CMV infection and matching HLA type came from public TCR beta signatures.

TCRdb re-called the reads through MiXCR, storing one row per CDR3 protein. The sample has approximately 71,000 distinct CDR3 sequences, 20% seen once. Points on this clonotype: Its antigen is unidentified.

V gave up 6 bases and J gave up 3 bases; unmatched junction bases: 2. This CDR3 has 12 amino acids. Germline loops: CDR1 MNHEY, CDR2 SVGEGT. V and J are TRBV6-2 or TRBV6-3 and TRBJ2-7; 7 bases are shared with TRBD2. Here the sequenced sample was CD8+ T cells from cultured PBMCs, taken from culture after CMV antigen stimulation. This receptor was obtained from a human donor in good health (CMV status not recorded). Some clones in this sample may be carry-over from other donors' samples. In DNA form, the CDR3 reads TGTGCCAGCAGCTGGGACTACTACGAGCAGTACTTC. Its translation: CASSWDYYEQYF.